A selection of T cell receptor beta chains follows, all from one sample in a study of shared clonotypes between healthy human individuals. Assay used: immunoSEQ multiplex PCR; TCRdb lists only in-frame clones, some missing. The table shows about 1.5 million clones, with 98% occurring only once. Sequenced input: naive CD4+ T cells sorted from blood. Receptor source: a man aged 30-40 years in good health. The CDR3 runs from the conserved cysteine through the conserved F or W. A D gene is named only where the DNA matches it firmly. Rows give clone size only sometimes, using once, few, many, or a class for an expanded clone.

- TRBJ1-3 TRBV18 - TGTGCCAGCTCACCACAGGGGCCACCTGGAAACACCATATATTTT CASSPQGPPGNTIYF
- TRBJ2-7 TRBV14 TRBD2 TGTGCCAGCAGCTTAACCCCCGCTAGCGGGACCTACGAGCAGTACTTC CASSLTPASGTYEQYF
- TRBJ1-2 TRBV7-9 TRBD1 TGTGCCAGCAGCACGGGACAGGGGTGGAACTATGGCTACACCTTC CASSTGQGWNYGYTF
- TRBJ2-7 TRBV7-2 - TGTGCCAGCAGCTTAGGAGGGACAACAGGGCAGTACTTC CASSLGGTTGQYF
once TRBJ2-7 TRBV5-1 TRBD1 TGCGCCAGCAGCTTGGGGACAGGCTACGAGCAGTACTTC CASSLGTGYEQYF
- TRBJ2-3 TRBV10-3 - TGTGCCATCAGAAACAGGTCTAGCACAGATACGCAGTATTTT CAIRNRSSTDTQYF
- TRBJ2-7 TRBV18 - TGTGCCAGCTCACCCAGCGGAAGCCCAAACTACGAGCAGTACTTC CASSPSGSPNYEQYF
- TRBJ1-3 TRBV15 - TGTGCCACCAGCAGAGATAGTTTCTCTGGAAACACCATATATTTT CATSRDSFSGNTIYF
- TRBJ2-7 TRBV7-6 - TGTGCCAGCAGCTTCGGGACGTCGGGAAGGTACGAGCAGTACTTC CASSFGTSGRYEQYF
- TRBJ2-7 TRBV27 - TGTGCCAGCAGTGCCACGACAGGACTTCACGAGCAGTACTTC CASSATTGLHEQYF
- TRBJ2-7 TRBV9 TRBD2 TGTGCCAGCAGCGCGGGACTAGCGGTCTACGAGCAGTACTTC CASSAGLAVYEQYF
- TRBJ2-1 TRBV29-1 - TGCAGCGTTGAAGTTATAGTACACAATGAGCAGTTCTTC CSVEVIVHNEQFF
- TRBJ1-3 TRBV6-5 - TGTGCCAGCAGTTTAGGGACCGCGTTAAACGCCATATATTTT CASSLGTALNAIYF
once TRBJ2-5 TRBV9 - TGTGCCAGCAGCGCACAGGGGGCGGCTAGCGGGAGAGGCTCGACCCAGTACTTC CASSAQGAASGRGSTQYF
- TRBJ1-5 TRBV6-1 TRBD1 TGTGCCAGCACCGGGACAGGCGGCCGGGGTCAGCCCCAGCATTTT CASTGTGGRGQPQHF
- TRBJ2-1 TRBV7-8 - TGTGCCAGCAGCTTAGCGTCTGCGTACAATGAGCAGTTCTTC CASSLASAYNEQFF
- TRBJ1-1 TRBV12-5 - TGTGCTAGTGGCCTTGGACAAAACACTGAAGCTTTCTTT CASGLGQNTEAFF
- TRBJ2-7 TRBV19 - TGTGCCAGTAGAGGGGTCTACGAGCAGTACTTC CASRGVYEQYF
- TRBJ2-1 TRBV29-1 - TGCAGCGTGATTCGAAGAACCTCCTACAATGAGCAGTTCTTC CSVIRRTSYNEQFF
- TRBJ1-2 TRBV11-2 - TGTGCCAGCAGCTCGCTGACGGACAAAAATGGCTACACCTTC CASSSLTDKNGYTF
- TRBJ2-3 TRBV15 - TGTGCCACCAGCAGGTACCGGGGCACAGATACGCAGTATTTT CATSRYRGTDTQYF
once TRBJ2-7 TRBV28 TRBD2 TGTGCCAGCAGTTTACGGGGGGCCTACGAGCAGTACTTC CASSLRGAYEQYF
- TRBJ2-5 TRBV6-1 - TGTGCCAGCAGTGGGAGTCTACAAGAGACCCAGTACTTC CASSGSLQETQYF
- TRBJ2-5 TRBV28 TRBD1 TGTGCCAGCACCCCAATCGGGACAGGGAAGCAAGAGACCCAGTACTTC CASTPIGTGKQETQYF
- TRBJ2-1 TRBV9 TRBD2 TGTGCCAGCAGCGTAGGTAGTAGCGGGGGGCTTAGCGGTGAGCAGTTCTTC CASSVGSSGGLSGEQFF
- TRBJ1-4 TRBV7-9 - TGTGCCAGCAGCTTCAGTCAGGATAATGAAAAACTGTTTTTT CASSFSQDNEKLFF
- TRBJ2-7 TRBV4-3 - TGCGCCAGCAGCCGAGGGCAGGGGGGAGGGGGCCCCTACGAGCAGTACTTC CASSRGQGGGGPYEQYF
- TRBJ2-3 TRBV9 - TGTGCCAGCAGCGTGACCCCGGACCCCGCACGAGCAGATACGCAGTATTTT CASSVTPDPARADTQYF
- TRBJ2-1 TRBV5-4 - TGTGCCAGCAGCTCCAGCCGGCTCTACAATGAGCAGTTCTTC CASSSSRLYNEQFF
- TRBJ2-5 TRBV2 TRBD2 TGTGCCAGCACCCAACTAGCGGTGGAAGAGACCCAGTACTTC CASTQLAVEETQYF
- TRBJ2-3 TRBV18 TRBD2 TGTGCCAGCTCACTTAACGGGAGGGCCCTGGATACGCAGTATTTT CASSLNGRALDTQYF
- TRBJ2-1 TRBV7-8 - TGTGCCAGCAGCTTAGCGCGGGCCGTCTACAATGAGCAGTTCTTC CASSLARAVYNEQFF
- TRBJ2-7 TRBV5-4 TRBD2 TGTGCCAGCAGCCGGAAGACTAGCGGCACCTACGAGCAGTACTTC CASSRKTSGTYEQYF
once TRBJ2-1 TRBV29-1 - TGCAGCGTTGAAGCTAGGCTGTACAATGAGCAGTTCTTC CSVEARLYNEQFF
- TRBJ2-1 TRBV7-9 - TGTGCCAGCAGCGCGTTACGGGGAGGGGGCAATGAGCAGTTCTTC CASSALRGGGNEQFF
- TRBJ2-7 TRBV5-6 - TGTGCCAGCAGCTTGTTTGTCGGGACGACCCATTACGAGCAGTACTTC CASSLFVGTTHYEQYF
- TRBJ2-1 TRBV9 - TGTGCCAGCAGCGTAGCTTGGCGGGATGAGCAGTTCTTC CASSVAWRDEQFF
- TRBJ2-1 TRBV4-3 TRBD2 TGCGCCAGCAGCCAAGAAGGGACTACGTCTCATGAGCAGTTCTTC CASSQEGTTSHEQFF
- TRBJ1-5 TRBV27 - TGTGCCAGCAGCGCCTTGGGAGTTGGGGCCTATAGCAATCAGCCCCAGCATTTT CASSALGVGAYSNQPQHF
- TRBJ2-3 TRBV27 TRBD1 TGTGCCACCCGAGGGGACAGGGGTCACGATACGCAGTATTTT CATRGDRGHDTQYF
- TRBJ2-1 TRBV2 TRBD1 TGTGCCAGCACTTCTCCCCTTAGGGGGCCTAATGAGCAGTTCTTC CASTSPLRGPNEQFF
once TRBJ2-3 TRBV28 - TGTGCCAGCAGTTTAGTGGTCCGGCGGGACTTCACAGATACGCAGTATTTT CASSLVVRRDFTDTQYF
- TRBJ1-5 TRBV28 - TGTGCCAGCAGGGGGACTCCCAGCAGCAATCAGCCCCAGCATTTT CASRGTPSSNQPQHF
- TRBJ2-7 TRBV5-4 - TGTGCCAGCTCCCGGGGGGCCTCCGAGCAGTACTTC CASSRGASEQYF
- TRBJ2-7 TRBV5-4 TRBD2 TGTGCCAGCCGGCCTAGCGGGAGCCACGAGCAGTACTTC CASRPSGSHEQYF
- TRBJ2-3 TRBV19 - TGTGCCAGTAGTACCGCGTCAAGTTTCGATACGCAGTATTTT CASSTASSFDTQYF
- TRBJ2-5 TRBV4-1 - TGCGCCAGCAGCCCCCCCGGGGTTCCCGCGGGATACTTC CASSPPGVPAGYF
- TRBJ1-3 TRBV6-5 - TGTGCCAGCAGTTACCAGTTTACCGCCGGAAACACCATATATTTT CASSYQFTAGNTIYF
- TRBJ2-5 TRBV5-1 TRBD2 TGCGCCAGCGGGACTAGCGGCACGTACCAAGAGACCCAGTACTTC CASGTSGTYQETQYF
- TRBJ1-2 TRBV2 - TGTGCCAGCAGTGAGTCTGGGGGCCTCTACTATGGCTACACCTTC CASSESGGLYYGYTF
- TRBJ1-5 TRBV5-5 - TGTGCCAGCAGCTCCCTCGCCAGCCACCTTAGCAATCAGCCCCAGCATTTT CASSSLASHLSNQPQHF